This T cell receptor beta chain was identified in a study of T cells in Graves' hyperthyroidism and ophthalmopathy. Study details: The blood sample was taken at first diagnosis, before treatment began.

This clonotype has a count of ten or more. The CDR3 runs 17 residues. V gave up 0 bases and J gave up 5 bases; unmatched junction bases: 11. CDR1 and CDR2 (germline): LGHDT, YNNKEL (reference sequence). Researchers amplified the TCR beta CDR3 regions from RNA transcripts. HTBI primers were used for first-round RT-PCR of the TCR CDR3. Each CDR3 protein is one row after TCRdb ran MiXCR on the multiplex PCR reads. The sample records roughly 660,000 distinct CDR3 sequences, approximately 15% being singletons. Sequencing was performed on blood. The TCR originated in a man aged 45 to 65 with Graves' hyperthyroidism. The chain has TRBV3-1 and TRBJ2-5; 8 bases align to TRBD2. The CDR3 DNA reads as TGTGCCAGCAGCCAAGATCGATCAGCGGGAGTCTCGGAGACCCAGTACTTC. Amino acids: CASSQDRSAGVSETQYF.